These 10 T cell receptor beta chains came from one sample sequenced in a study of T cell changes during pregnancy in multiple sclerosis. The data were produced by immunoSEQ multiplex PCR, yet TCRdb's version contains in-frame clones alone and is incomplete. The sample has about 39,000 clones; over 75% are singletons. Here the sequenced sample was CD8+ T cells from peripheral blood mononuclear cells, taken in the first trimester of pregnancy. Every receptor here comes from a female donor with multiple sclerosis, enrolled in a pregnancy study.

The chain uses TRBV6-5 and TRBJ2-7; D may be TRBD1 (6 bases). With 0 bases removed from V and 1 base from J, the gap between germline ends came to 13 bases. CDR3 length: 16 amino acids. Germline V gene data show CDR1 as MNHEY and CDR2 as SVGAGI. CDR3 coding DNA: TGTGCCAGCAGTTACTCGACAGGAATGGGGTCCTACGAGCAGTACTTC. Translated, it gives CASSYSTGMGSYEQYF.

Here the CDR3 reads CSVRTGGPRGYTF. The CDR3 DNA follows: TGCAGCGTCAGGACAGGGGGCCCTCGTGGCTACACCTTC. The chain uses TRBV29-1 and TRBJ1-2; 11 bases line up with TRBD1. CDR3 length: 13 residues. CDR1 is SQVTM and CDR2 is ANQGSEA in the germline V gene. V lost 6 bases to trimming and J lost 7 bases; unmatched junction nucleotides: 7.

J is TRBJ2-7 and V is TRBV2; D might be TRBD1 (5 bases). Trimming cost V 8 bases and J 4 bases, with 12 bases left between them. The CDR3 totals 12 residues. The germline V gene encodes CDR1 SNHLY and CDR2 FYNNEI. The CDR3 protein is CASLQGGYEQYF. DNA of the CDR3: TGTGCCAGCCTCCAGGGTGGGTACGAGCAGTACTTC.

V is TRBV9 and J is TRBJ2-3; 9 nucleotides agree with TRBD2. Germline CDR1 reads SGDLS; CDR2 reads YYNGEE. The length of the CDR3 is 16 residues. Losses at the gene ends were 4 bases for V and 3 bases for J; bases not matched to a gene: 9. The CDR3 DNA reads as TGTGCCAGCAGCCCCATTGGCGGGGGGGCGACAGATACGCAGTATTTT. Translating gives CASSPIGGGATDTQYF. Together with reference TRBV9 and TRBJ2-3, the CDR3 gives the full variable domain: DSGVTQTPKHLITATGQRVTLRCSPRSGDLSVYWYQQSLDQGLQFLIQYYNGEERAKGNILERFSAQQFPDLHSELNLSSLELGDSALYFCASSPIGGGATDTQYFGPGTRLTVL.

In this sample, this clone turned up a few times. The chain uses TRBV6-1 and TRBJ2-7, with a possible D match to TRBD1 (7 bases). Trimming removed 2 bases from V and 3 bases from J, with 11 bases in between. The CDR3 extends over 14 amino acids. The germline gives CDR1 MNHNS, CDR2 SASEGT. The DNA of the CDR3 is TGTGCCAGCAGTGAATGGAGGGGGCTCTACGAGCAGTACTTC. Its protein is CASSEWRGLYEQYF.

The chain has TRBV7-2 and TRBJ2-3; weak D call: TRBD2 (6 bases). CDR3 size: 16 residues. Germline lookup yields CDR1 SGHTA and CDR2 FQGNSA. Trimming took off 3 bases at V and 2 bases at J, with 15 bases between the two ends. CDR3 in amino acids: CASSFDRDFPTDTQYF. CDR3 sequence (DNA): TGTGCCAGCAGCTTCGACCGGGACTTCCCCACAGATACGCAGTATTTT.

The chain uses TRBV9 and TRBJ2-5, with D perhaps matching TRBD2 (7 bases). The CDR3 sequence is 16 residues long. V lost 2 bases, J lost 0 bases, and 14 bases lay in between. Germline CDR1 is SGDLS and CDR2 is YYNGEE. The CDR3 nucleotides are TGTGCCAGCAGCGTTGAAGGGGGGGACTACCAAGAGACCCAGTACTTC. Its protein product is CASSVEGGDYQETQYF.

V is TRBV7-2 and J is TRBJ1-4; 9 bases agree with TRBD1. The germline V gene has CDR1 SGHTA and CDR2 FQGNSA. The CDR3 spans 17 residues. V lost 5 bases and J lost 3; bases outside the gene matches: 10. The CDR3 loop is CASSRWDRAESNEKLFF. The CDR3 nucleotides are TGTGCCAGCAGCCGCTGGGACAGGGCAGAGTCTAATGAAAAACTGTTTTTT.

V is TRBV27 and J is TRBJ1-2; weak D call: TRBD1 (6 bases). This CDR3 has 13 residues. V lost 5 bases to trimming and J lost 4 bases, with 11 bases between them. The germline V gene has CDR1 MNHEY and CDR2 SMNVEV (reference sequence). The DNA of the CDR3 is TGTGCCAGCAGTCCCGGACAGTTCTATGGCTACACCTTC. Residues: CASSPGQFYGYTF.

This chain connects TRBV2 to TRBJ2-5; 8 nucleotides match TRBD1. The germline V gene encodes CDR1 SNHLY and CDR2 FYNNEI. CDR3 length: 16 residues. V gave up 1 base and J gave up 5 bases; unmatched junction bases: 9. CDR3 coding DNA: TGTGCCAGCAGTGAAGAGATGGCAGGGGGCTCGGAGACCCAGTACTTC. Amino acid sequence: CASSEEMAGGSETQYF.